This is a list of T cell receptor beta chains from one sample in a study of blood T cell repertoires in COVID-19. The table came from immunoSEQ multiplex PCR; TCRdb's copy has only in-frame clones and leaves some out. The table lists around 86,000 clones, 83% of them singletons. The sequenced material came from peripheral blood. Source of these receptors: an elderly woman with acute or convalescent COVID-19. CDR3s include the opening cysteine and the closing phenylalanine or tryptophan. Fields, in order: clone size, V gene, D gene, J gene, CDR3 DNA, CDR3 protein. D genes are given only for firm matches. Expanded clones get a size class; other rows say once, few or many, or leave the size out.

>.|TRBV7-2|TRBD2|TRBJ2-3
TGTGCCAGCAGCCCTCGGACTAGCGGGAGGACAGATACGCAGTATTTT
CASSPRTSGRTDTQYF
>.|TRBV19|TRBD1|TRBJ1-2
TGTGCCAGTAGTTCCGGACAGGGCTATGGCTACACCTTC
CASSSGQGYGYTF
>few|TRBV18|TRBD2|TRBJ2-1
TGTGCCAGCTCACCAAGAGTAGCGGGAGTGGGTAATGAGCAGTTCTTC
CASSPRVAGVGNEQFF
>.|TRBV6-6|TRBD2|TRBJ2-3
TGTGCCAGCAGTTACTCGTCTAGCGGGAGGGGAAATACGCAGTATTTT
CASSYSSSGRGNTQYF
>.|TRBV4-3|TRBD1|TRBJ2-2
TGCGCCAGCAGCCAAGGAACGGGACAGGGGGCCGGGGAGCTGTTTTTT
CASSQGTGQGAGELFF
>few|TRBV9|TRBD2|TRBJ2-1
TGTGCCAGCACAGGGACTAGCGGGAGGGCATACAATGAGCAGTTCTTC
CASTGTSGRAYNEQFF
>.|TRBV19|TRBD2|TRBJ2-1
TGTGCCAGTAGTACAAGCGGGGGCTACAATGAGCAGTTCTTC
CASSTSGGYNEQFF
>.|TRBV5-4|TRBD2|TRBJ2-1
TGTGCCAGCAGCTCCAGGACTAGCGGACCTACAGGTGAGCAGTTCTTC
CASSSRTSGPTGEQFF
>.|TRBV9|.|TRBJ2-2
TGTGCCAGCAGCATACAACAGGGAATCGGGGAGCTGTTTTTT
CASSIQQGIGELFF
>.|TRBV5-4|TRBD2|TRBJ2-1
TGTGCCAGCAGCTTGGCCGGCGCTAGCGGGATGAATGAGCAGTTCTTC
CASSLAGASGMNEQFF
>.|TRBV19|TRBD1|TRBJ1-1
TGTGCCAGTAGTTCTCACAGGGGTACTGAAGCTTTCTTT
CASSSHRGTEAFF
>once|TRBV7-9|TRBD2|TRBJ2-7
TGTGCCAGCAGCGAGGGGAGGGGTATTTACGAGCAGTACTTC
CASSEGRGIYEQYF
>.|TRBV28|.|TRBJ1-5
TGTGCCAGCAGACCGTACAGGGGCAATCAGCCCCAGCATTTT
CASRPYRGNQPQHF
>few|TRBV4-1|.|TRBJ1-5
TGCGCCAGCAGCACCTTACCGACAGATAGCAATCAGCCCCAGCATTTT
CASSTLPTDSNQPQHF
>.|TRBV29-1|.|TRBJ1-1
TGCAGCGTGGAGTCGGTGTCTGAAGCTTTCTTT
CSVESVSEAFF
>.|TRBV7-9|.|TRBJ1-1
TGTGCCAGCAGCTTTCGGGCCCAGGGTAGTGAAGCTTTCTTT
CASSFRAQGSEAFF
>.|TRBV10-3|TRBD1|TRBJ2-2
TGTGCCATCAGGGCCGGGACAGGGGCTACCGGGGAGCTGTTTTTT
CAIRAGTGATGELFF
>.|TRBV24-1|TRBD1|TRBJ1-2
TGTGCCACCAGTGACCCCGGGACAGCGGATGGCTACACCTTC
CATSDPGTADGYTF
>.|TRBV7-2|TRBD1|TRBJ1-5
TGTGCCAGCAGCTTAGGGGGGACAGATAGCAATCAGCCCCAGCATTTT
CASSLGGTDSNQPQHF
>.|TRBV11-2|TRBD2|TRBJ2-3
TGTGCCAGCAGCCCAACTAGCGGGAGGACGAGCACGCAGTATTTT
CASSPTSGRTSTQYF
>.|TRBV19|.|TRBJ1-5
TGTGCCAGTAGTGTCCAGGGGAGTCAGCCCCAGCATTTT
CASSVQGSQPQHF
>few|TRBV10-3|TRBD2|TRBJ2-1
TGTGCCATCAGTCCTACTAGCGGGAGGGTGGTTGAGCAGTTCTTC
CAISPTSGRVVEQFF
>.|TRBV11-3|.|TRBJ2-1
TGTGCCAGCAGCGACCGCGGCTTCGACAATGAGCAGTTCTTC
CASSDRGFDNEQFF
>.|TRBV19|.|TRBJ2-2
TGTGCCACGCGCCGCGGGGCGAACACCGGGGAGCTGTTTTTT
CATRRGANTGELFF
>.|TRBV28|.|TRBJ1-5
TGTGTCACAGCCGGGGGCAATCAGCCCCAGCATTTT
CVTAGGNQPQHF
>few|TRBV5-5|.|TRBJ2-2
TGTGCCAGCAGCTTGGACGGGAATCGGGACGGGGAGCTGTTTTTT
CASSLDGNRDGELFF
>.|TRBV7-8|TRBD2|TRBJ2-7
TGTGCCAGCAGCCGAGGACTAGCGGGGGGAGGGGGCTACGAGCAGTACTTC
CASSRGLAGGGGYEQYF
>.|TRBV11-1|TRBD2|TRBJ2-3
TGTGCCAGCAGCATTGGACTAGAAACAATGACAGATACGCAGTATTTT
CASSIGLETMTDTQYF
>.|TRBV5-6|TRBD2|TRBJ2-5
TGTGCCAGCAGCCAACGACTAGCGGGAGCCGTGGTAGAGACCCAGTACTTC
CASSQRLAGAVVETQYF
>.|TRBV10-3|TRBD2|TRBJ2-7
TGTGCCATCAACGGGGGGAAAGACTCCTACGAGCAGTACTTC
CAINGGKDSYEQYF
>.|TRBV5-1|.|TRBJ2-5
TGCGCCAGCAGCTCCCAACAAGAGACCCAGTACTTC
CASSSQQETQYF
>few|TRBV15|.|TRBJ1-5
TGTGCCACCAGCAGAGATCTACAGCCCCAGCATTTT
CATSRDLQPQHF
>.|TRBV6-5|TRBD2|TRBJ2-1
TGTGCCAGCTCCGGGGGGGGAACCTACAATGAGCAGTTCTTC
CASSGGGTYNEQFF
>.|TRBV2|.|TRBJ1-4
TGTGCCAGCGGTGGGGGGGTTGAAAAACTGTTTTTT
CASGGGVEKLFF
>many|TRBV7-9|.|TRBJ1-1
TGTGCCAGCAGCTTTGAAGGGGGCACTGAAGCTTTCTTT
CASSFEGGTEAFF
>.|TRBV12-3/TRBV12-4|.|TRBJ2-7
TGTGCCAGCAGTCGGGACTTCCGAGCGTACTTC
CASSRDFRAYF
>few|TRBV5-1|TRBD1|TRBJ2-3
TGCGCCAGCAGAAATCCACAGGGGGCGGCAGATACGCAGTATTTT
CASRNPQGAADTQYF
>.|TRBV7-2|.|TRBJ2-1
TGTGCCAGCAGCTTCGTTGGGGCCCCGCGGGAGCAGTTCTTC
CASSFVGAPREQFF
>.|TRBV5-1|.|TRBJ2-3
TGCGCCAGCAGCGCCGGGACACCCAGCACAGATACGCAGTATTTT
CASSAGTPSTDTQYF
>.|TRBV5-1|.|TRBJ2-3
TGCGCCAGCAGCTCCGGGACTCTCACAGATACGCAGTATTTT
CASSSGTLTDTQYF
>.|TRBV11-2|TRBD2|TRBJ2-1
TGTGCCAGCAGCTTAGATTTCGCGGGAGGCCCTGGTGAGCAGTTCTTC
CASSLDFAGGPGEQFF
>.|TRBV5-1|TRBD2|TRBJ2-7
TGCGCCAGCGGGAATTTCGCGGGAGGCGAGCAGTACTTC
CASGNFAGGEQYF
>.|TRBV4-3|.|TRBJ2-1
TGCGCCAGCAGCCAAGTCCCGGGACAAAGCTACAATGAGCAGTTCTTC
CASSQVPGQSYNEQFF
>.|TRBV28|TRBD1|TRBJ1-5
TGTGCCAGCAGTTACAGACAGGGGAGAAGCAATCAGCCCCAGCATTTT
CASSYRQGRSNQPQHF
>many|TRBV12-3/TRBV12-4|TRBD2|TRBJ2-5
TGTGCCAGCAGTTTCGGGGGGGAGACCCAGTACTTC
CASSFGGETQYF
>.|TRBV11-2|.|TRBJ1-1
TGTGCCAGCAGCTTTGGGAGAGAGAACACTGAAGCTTTCTTT
CASSFGRENTEAFF
>.|TRBV6-2/TRBV6-3|TRBD2|TRBJ2-1
TGTGCCAGCAGTTCCCCGGGACTAGCGACCCGTGGGCTCTACAATGAGCAGTTCTTC
CASSSPGLATRGLYNEQFF
>.|TRBV7-6|TRBD1|TRBJ1-5
TGTGCCAGCAGCTTCGCAGGGGGCGCGGATCAGCCCCAGCATTTT
CASSFAGGADQPQHF
>.|TRBV2|.|TRBJ1-6
TGTGCCAGCCGCCGGGTCCTGGAATCACCCCTCCACTTT
CASRRVLESPLHF
>.|TRBV6-5|.|TRBJ1-1
TGTGCCAGCAGAAAGGAGCGGAACACTGAAGCTTTCTTT
CASRKERNTEAFF
>.|TRBV4-2|TRBD2|TRBJ2-4
TGTGCCAGCAGCCAAGGGACCGGGACTAGCGGCGGGAACATTCAGTACTTC
CASSQGTGTSGGNIQYF
>.|TRBV5-6|.|TRBJ1-5
TGTGCCAGCAGCTTGTACAATAGCAATCAGCCCCAGCATTTT
CASSLYNSNQPQHF
>.|TRBV21-1|.|TRBJ1-5
TGTGCCAGCAGCAAACGACAGGGCGGCAATCAGCCCCAGCATTTT
CASSKRQGGNQPQHF